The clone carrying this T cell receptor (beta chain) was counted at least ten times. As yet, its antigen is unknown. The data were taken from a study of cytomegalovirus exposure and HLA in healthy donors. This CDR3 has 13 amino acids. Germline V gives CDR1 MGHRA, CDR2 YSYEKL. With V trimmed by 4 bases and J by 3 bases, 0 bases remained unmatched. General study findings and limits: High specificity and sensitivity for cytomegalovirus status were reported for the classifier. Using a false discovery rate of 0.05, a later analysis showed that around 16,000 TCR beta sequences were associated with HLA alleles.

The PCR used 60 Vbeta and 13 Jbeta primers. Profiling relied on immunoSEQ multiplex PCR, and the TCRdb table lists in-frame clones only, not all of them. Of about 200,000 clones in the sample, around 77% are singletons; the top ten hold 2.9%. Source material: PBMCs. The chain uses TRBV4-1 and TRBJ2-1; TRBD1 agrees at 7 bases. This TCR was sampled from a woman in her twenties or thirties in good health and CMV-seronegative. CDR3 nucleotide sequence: TGCGCCAGCAGCCGGGACAGCTACAATGAGCAGTTCTTC. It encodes CASSRDSYNEQFF.